The present TCR beta chain was sequenced within a study of OX40 agonist ivuxolimab in advanced cancers. Study background: In this cohort, patients received ivuxolimab, an agonistic anti-OX40 (CD134) antibody. The dose-escalation group included hepatocellular carcinoma, melanoma, renal cell carcinoma and head and neck cancer.

The assay was immunoSEQ multiplex PCR, and TCRdb's table has in-frame clones only and misses some. The sample contains tens of thousands of clones, approximately 86% of which appear only once. Study-level results: There were, on average, more expanded clones in CD8+ T cells than in CD4+.

Turning to this clone: What it binds is unknown.

This CDR3 is 16 amino acids long. Germline CDR1 ENHRY, CDR2 SYGVKD. V lost 0 bases, J lost 3 bases, and 5 bases stayed unmatched. The TCR sequence derives from an adult with an advanced solid tumor such as melanoma, head and neck, liver or kidney cancer. The V and J genes are TRBV10-3 and TRBJ2-3; 8 nucleotides match TRBD2. The material was CD4+ or CD8+ T cells sorted from blood, obtained in a trial of the OX40 agonist ivuxolimab. CDR3 in amino acids: CAISESLGLATDTQYF. CDR3 coding DNA: TGTGCCATCAGTGAGTCGCTTGGACTAGCTACAGATACGCAGTATTTT.